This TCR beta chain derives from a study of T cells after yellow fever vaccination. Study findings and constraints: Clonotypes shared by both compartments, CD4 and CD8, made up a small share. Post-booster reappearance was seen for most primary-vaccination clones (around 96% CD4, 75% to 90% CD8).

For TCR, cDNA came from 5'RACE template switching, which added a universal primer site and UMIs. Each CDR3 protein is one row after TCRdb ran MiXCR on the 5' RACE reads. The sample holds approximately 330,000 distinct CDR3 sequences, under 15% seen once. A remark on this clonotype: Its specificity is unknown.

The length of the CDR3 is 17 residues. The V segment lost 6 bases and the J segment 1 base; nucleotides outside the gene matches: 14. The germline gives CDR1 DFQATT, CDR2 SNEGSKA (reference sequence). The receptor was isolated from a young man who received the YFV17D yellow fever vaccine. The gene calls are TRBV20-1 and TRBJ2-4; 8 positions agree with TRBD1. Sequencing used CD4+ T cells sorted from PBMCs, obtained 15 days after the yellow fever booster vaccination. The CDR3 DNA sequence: TGCAGTGCCCAAGCTCCCCAGGGGGCTGGCGCCAAAAACATTCAGTACTTC. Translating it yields CSAQAPQGAGAKNIQYF.